This TCR beta chain was documented in a study of T cell changes during pregnancy in multiple sclerosis. V lost 0 bases to trimming and J lost 2 bases, with 9 bases between them. The V gene's germline CDR1 is SGHDT and CDR2 YYEEEE. CDR3 length: 14 residues. Generated by immunoSEQ multiplex PCR, the TCRdb table keeps only in-frame clones and is missing some. The repertoire consists of some 52,000 clones, with about 92% occurring once and the leading ten covering around 0.74%. Sequences were derived from CD4+ T cells from peripheral blood mononuclear cells, sampled in the third trimester of pregnancy. The chain joins TRBV5-6 to TRBJ2-7; D might be TRBD1 (6 bases). This clonotype was obtained from a female donor with multiple sclerosis, enrolled in a pregnancy study. CDR3 DNA sequence: TGTGCCAGCAGCTTGGCAGGGGTTCCCTACGAGCAGTACTTC. The encoded protein is CASSLAGVPYEQYF.